This is a list of T cell receptor beta chains from one sample in a study of T cell clones after liver transplantation. Some clones are missing from TCRdb's copy, which holds only in-frame ones; the method was immunoSEQ multiplex PCR. The sample yields about 75,000 clones, around four fifths seen once. Sequencing used CD4+ T cells from blood, obtained 48 to 50 months after liver transplant. The receptors shown here come from a human patient who received a liver transplant. Some T cells may be supplied by the graft donor. CDR3s include the opening cysteine and the closing phenylalanine or tryptophan. The order of the fields is clone size, J gene, V gene, D gene, CDR3 DNA, CDR3 protein. The D gene is left open where the match is weak. A clone size is listed for some rows: how often the clone was seen (once, few, many), or a class if it is expanded.

many	TRBJ2-5	TRBV11-1	-	TGTGCCAGCAGCTTAGTCGGCCTGGAGACCCAGTACTTC	CASSLVGLETQYF
-	TRBJ2-1	TRBV2	TRBD1	TGTGCCAGCAGTTCCTCCAGACAGGGGCACAATGAGCAGTTCTTC	CASSSSRQGHNEQFF
-	TRBJ2-5	TRBV11-1	-	TGTGCCAGCAGCTTGCTCGGACAACCCCAAGAGACCCAGTACTTC	CASSLLGQPQETQYF
-	TRBJ2-7	TRBV5-6	-	TGTGCCAGCAGCTCCTCTCAGGGGGGTACCTACGAGCAGTACTTC	CASSSSQGGTYEQYF
-	TRBJ2-1	TRBV11-2	-	TGTGCCAGCAGCTTTGGGCAGACAGATCAGTTCTTC	CASSFGQTDQFF
-	TRBJ2-5	TRBV7-5	-	TGTGTCAGAATCCCCCCCACAGGGTTGGAGACCCAGTACTTC	CVRIPPTGLETQYF
-	TRBJ1-1	TRBV5-4	-	TGTGCCAGCAGCGCTGAATGGGTTGGAACTGAAGCTTTCTTT	CASSAEWVGTEAFF
once	TRBJ2-3	TRBV9	-	TGTGCCAGCAGCGTAGGAGGGTCCCCTTATGCCCCAGATACGCAGTATTTT	CASSVGGSPYAPDTQYF
-	TRBJ2-1	TRBV27	TRBD2	TGTGCCAGCAGTTGGACTAGTGGGGCCAATGAGCAGTTCTTC	CASSWTSGANEQFF
once	TRBJ2-7	TRBV11-1	-	TGTGCCAGCAGCCGACCACAGGGTCGGACTGACTACGAGCAGTACTTC	CASSRPQGRTDYEQYF
-	TRBJ1-3	TRBV7-2	TRBD1	TGTGCCAGCAGCTTAGTGGGACAGATCTCTGGAAACACCATATATTTT	CASSLVGQISGNTIYF
few	TRBJ2-7	TRBV7-2	-	TGTGCCAGCAGCTTAGGTGGGTTGGGCGAGCAGTACTTC	CASSLGGLGEQYF
-	TRBJ2-1	TRBV9	-	TGTGCCAGCAGCGACAGGACCTACAATGAGCAGTTCTTC	CASSDRTYNEQFF
-	TRBJ1-5	TRBV5-1	-	TGCGCCAGCAGCCAAGATAACCTCAATCAGCCCCAGCATTTT	CASSQDNLNQPQHF
once	TRBJ2-2	TRBV5-3	TRBD1	TGTGCCAGAAGCTTGGGTGACAGGGGGCCGGGAACCGGGGAGCTGTTTTTT	CARSLGDRGPGTGELFF
-	TRBJ2-5	TRBV20-1	-	TGCAGTGCTCAACTTCAAAACGCGCAGTACTTC	CSAQLQNAQYF
-	TRBJ1-2	TRBV28	-	TGTGCCAGCAGTTTACCCTCTGGATGGGACCGTCACGGCTACACCTTC	CASSLPSGWDRHGYTF
few	TRBJ2-3	TRBV7-9	-	TGTGCCAGCAGCTTGGGGAGTGGGGCAGATACGCAGTATTTT	CASSLGSGADTQYF
-	TRBJ2-7	TRBV7-9	-	TGTGCCAGCAGCTTAGAGGGGTCTTCCATCGAGCAGTACTTC	CASSLEGSSIEQYF
-	TRBJ2-1	TRBV21-1	-	TGTGCCAGCTCTCGAACCCCAGGGGGCGATGAGCAGTTCTTC	CASSRTPGGDEQFF
-	TRBJ2-5	TRBV5-1	TRBD2	TGCGCCAGCAGCCTAAAGACTAGCGGGGGATACCAAGAGACCCAGTACTTC	CASSLKTSGGYQETQYF
few	TRBJ1-1	TRBV18	TRBD1	TGTGCCAGCTCAAAGACACTAGGGGGCGGGTTGAACACTGAAGCTTTCTTT	CASSKTLGGGLNTEAFF
-	TRBJ2-7	TRBV28	-	TGTGCCAGCAGTTCATCTAGCCCCGGATCCCACGAGCAGTACTTC	CASSSSSPGSHEQYF
-	TRBJ1-2	TRBV5-4	TRBD1	TGTGCCAGCAGCCCCGAACAGGGGGCGATATCGTATGGCTACACCTTC	CASSPEQGAISYGYTF
-	TRBJ2-7	TRBV13	-	TGTGCCAGCAGCTTAGATCGAAGGGACGGAAACTACGAGCAGTACTTC	CASSLDRRDGNYEQYF
-	TRBJ2-7	TRBV7-2	TRBD2	TGTGCCAGCAGCTCTCGGACTAGCGGGACCAGACCCTACGAGCAGTACTTC	CASSSRTSGTRPYEQYF
-	TRBJ1-1	TRBV11-2	-	TGTGCCAGCAGCTCGCAGGGTGGACCTGAAGCTTTCTTT	CASSSQGGPEAFF
-	TRBJ2-3	TRBV7-9	TRBD2	TGTGCCAGCAGCTCGGGACTAGCGGGGGGGCGCTCAGATACGCAGTATTTT	CASSSGLAGGRSDTQYF
-	TRBJ1-2	TRBV6-1	TRBD1	TGTGCCAGTAGAGCACGGGACAGAACCAACTATGGCTACACCTTC	CASRARDRTNYGYTF
-	TRBJ2-5	TRBV28	TRBD1	TGTGCCAGCACCCGACAGGGTGGAGACCAAGAGACCCAGTACTTC	CASTRQGGDQETQYF
-	TRBJ2-3	TRBV14	-	TGTGCCAGCCGCTCGTATCTGAGGCGTTCCGAGGGGTCAGATACGCAGTATTTT	CASRSYLRRSEGSDTQYF
-	TRBJ2-5	TRBV15	-	TGTGCCACCAGCAGAGATGATGGGGGGGCCCAAGAGACCCAGTACTTC	CATSRDDGGAQETQYF
-	TRBJ2-7	TRBV5-1	TRBD2	TGCGCCAGCAGCTCAGGGACTAGCGGTCTCTACGAGCAGTACTTC	CASSSGTSGLYEQYF
-	TRBJ1-1	TRBV5-5	-	TGTGCCAGCAGCACCGGGAGGAACACTGAAGCTTTCTTT	CASSTGRNTEAFF
-	TRBJ2-1	TRBV7-2	TRBD2	TGTGCCAGCAGCTTACAGCGGGAACTCTACAATGAGCAGTTCTTC	CASSLQRELYNEQFF
-	TRBJ2-7	TRBV7-2	-	TGTGCCAGCAGCCTACAAGGGGGTAACTCCTACGAGCAGTACTTC	CASSLQGGNSYEQYF